Presented here are 24 T cell receptor beta chains from one specimen sequenced in a study of CD8 T cells in Susac syndrome. Reverse transcription of about 0.45 to 1 ug RNA was carried out with random hexamers. TCRdb itself ran the immunoSEQ multiplex PCR reads through MiXCR, one entry per CDR3 protein. The table has 100,000 to 150,000 distinct CDR3 sequences, over 90% seen once. What was sequenced was CD4+ T cells from PBMCs. Receptor source: a human donor in good health.

The chain joins TRBV28 to TRBJ2-5, with 7 positions matching TRBD1. V shed 4 bases and J 5 bases; nucleotides not matched to a gene: 7. In germline, CDR1 is MDHEN, CDR2 SYDVKM. The CDR3 loop spans 14 amino acids. The CDR3 protein is CASSSPTGSETQYF. The CDR3 region has the DNA TGTGCCAGCAGTTCCCCGACAGGGTCGGAGACCCAGTACTTC.

The rearrangement links TRBV29-1 to TRBJ1-2; TRBD1 matches at 9 bases. This CDR3 is built from 11 residues. The V segment lost 7 bases and the J segment 6 bases; nucleotides outside the gene matches: 3. Germline CDR1 is SQVTM and CDR2 is ANQGSEA. CDR3 nucleotides: TGCAGCGGGGGACAGGGCAATGGCTACACCTTC. It yields the protein CSGGQGNGYTF.

This clonotype was seen once. This chain links TRBV20-1 with TRBJ2-1, with 7 bases matching TRBD1. Looked up from germline, CDR1 is DFQATT and CDR2 is SNEGSKA (reference sequence). The CDR3 contains 16 residues. After removal of 1 base from V and 5 bases from J, the junction contained 11 bases not matched to a gene. The CDR3 is CSARAGRGQRNNEQFF. The CDR3 bases are TGCAGTGCTAGAGCCGGCCGGGGACAGCGAAACAATGAGCAGTTCTTC.

The rearrangement joins TRBV7-2 to TRBJ1-2; possible D gene TRBD1, 6 bases. The CDR3 contains 16 residues. V gave up 0 bases and J gave up 0 bases, with 11 bases separating them. Germline assignment: CDR1 SGHTA and CDR2 FQGNSA. CDR3 coding DNA: TGTGCCAGCAGCTTAGCGGGACAAGGAGCTAACTATGGCTACACCTTC. Encoded protein: CASSLAGQGANYGYTF.

The V and J genes are TRBV7-2 and TRBJ1-1, with a tentative D call TRBD1 (5 bases). CDR1 is SGHTA and CDR2 is FQGNSA in the germline V gene. V lost 1 base and J 0 bases, leaving 9 bases between the germline ends. This CDR3 is 15 amino acids long. CDR3 DNA sequence: TGTGCCAGCAGCTTAGGCGTGGGGGTGAACACTGAAGCTTTCTTT. Its translation is CASSLGVGVNTEAFF.

J is TRBJ1-4 and V is TRBV2; 7 bases agree with TRBD1. Trimming cost V 6 bases and J 7 bases; bases outside gene matches: 8. Germline assignment: CDR1 SNHLY and CDR2 FYNNEI. The CDR3 consists of 14 residues. CDR3 DNA: TGTGCCAGCAGCGCAAACAGGGGAGGTGAAAAACTGTTTTTT. Protein: CASSANRGGEKLFF.

This chain joins TRBV5-1 and TRBJ2-1; 13 bases are a match to TRBD2. The germline V gene encodes CDR1 SGHRS and CDR2 YFSETQ. J lost 6 bases, V lost 2 bases, and 5 bases had no gene match. CDR3 size: 16 residues. CDR3 sequence reads: CASSFGTSGVGNEQFF. The DNA of the CDR3 is TGCGCCAGCAGCTTCGGGACTAGCGGGGTTGGCAATGAGCAGTTCTTC.

The CDR3 here is CASTLQPSGASGEQYF. CDR3 sequence (DNA): TGTGCCAGCACCCTCCAACCTAGCGGGGCCTCGGGGGAGCAGTACTTC. The rearrangement links TRBV2 to TRBJ2-7; 9 positions match TRBD2. The trim removed 7 bases at V and 7 bases at J, leaving 17 bases unmatched. Germline CDR1 reads SNHLY; CDR2 reads FYNNEI. The CDR3 runs to 16 residues.

The chain uses TRBV28 and TRBJ1-2; D is undetermined. The length of the CDR3 is 13 residues. Deletions cut 5 bases from V and 8 bases from J, with 15 bases between. Looked up from germline, CDR1 is MDHEN and CDR2 is SYDVKM. CDR3 coding DNA: TGTGCCAGCAGTATCCGGACCCCCCGCGGCTACACCTTC. Translated: CASSIRTPRGYTF.

The V call is TRBV5-1, the J call TRBJ1-1, with TRBD1 identical over 12 bases. CDR3 length: 17 amino acids. V was clipped by 8 bases and J by 0 bases; unmatched bases: 11. Germline V gives CDR1 SGHRS, CDR2 YFSETQ. The CDR3: CASSPGQGAFVNTEAFF. As DNA, the CDR3 is TGCGCCAGTTCACCGGGACAGGGGGCGTTTGTGAACACTGAAGCTTTCTTT.

The chain recombines TRBV6-1 with TRBJ1-2; D is perhaps TRBD1 (5 bases). This CDR3 has 13 residues. CDR1 and CDR2 (germline): MNHNS, SASEGT. V was clipped by 11 bases and J by 0 bases, with 13 bases between them. Here the CDR3 DNA reads TGTGCCGGACAACAGGAGACTAACTATGGCTACACCTTC. Its protein product is CAGQQETNYGYTF.

This clonotype was found a few times. This rearrangement joins TRBV28 to TRBJ1-1; weak D call: TRBD1 (6 bases). Per the germline V gene, CDR1 is MDHEN and CDR2 is SYDVKM. Trimming pared 2 bases from V and 5 bases from J, leaving 12 bases between. This CDR3 is 14 amino acids long. CDR3 amino acids: CASSLGGARTEAFF. In DNA form, the CDR3 reads TGTGCCAGCAGTTTAGGGGGGGCGCGGACTGAAGCTTTCTTT.

CDR3 in amino acids: CASSQTGTGDSYEQYF. DNA for the CDR3: TGCGCCAGCAGTCAAACCGGGACAGGGGACTCCTACGAGCAGTACTTC. The chain recombines TRBV23-1 with TRBJ2-7, with 10 positions matching TRBD1. TRBV23-1 falls under the ORF class, with uncertain function. The CDR3 is 16 amino acids. Trimming cost V 2 bases and J 0 bases; bases outside gene matches: 4.

This chain links TRBV18 with TRBJ1-1; perhaps TRBD1 as D (6 bases). This CDR3 has 14 amino acids. Trimming took 2 bases from V and 3 from J, leaving 10 bases between them. Per the germline V gene, CDR1 is KGHSH and CDR2 is LQKENI. CDR3: CASSPNRADTEAFF. The CDR3 coding sequence is TGTGCCAGCTCACCAAACAGGGCGGACACTGAAGCTTTCTTT. The entire variable domain, with the rest obtained from reference TRBV18 and TRBJ1-1, is as follows: NAGVMQNPRHLVRRRGQEARLRCSPMKGHSHVYWYRQLPEEGLKFMVYLQKENIIDESGMPKERFSAEFPKEGPSILRIQQVVRGDSAAYFCASSPNRADTEAFFGQGTRLTVV.

J is TRBJ1-1 and V is TRBV5-1, with no clear D. Germline assignment: CDR1 SGHRS and CDR2 YFSETQ. This CDR3 is 15 amino acids long. V was clipped by 0 bases and J by 1 base, with 10 bases between them. The CDR3 loop is CASSLVAGRNTEAFF. The DNA for the CDR3 is TGCGCCAGCAGCTTGGTTGCGGGAAGGAACACTGAAGCTTTCTTT. Complete variable domain (other parts from reference TRBV5-1 and TRBJ1-1): KAGVTQTPRYLIKTRGQQVTLSCSPISGHRSVSWYQQTPGQGLQFLFEYFSETQRNKGNFPGRFSGRQFSNSRSEMNVSTLELGDSALYLCASSLVAGRNTEAFFGQGTRLTVV.

The chain employs TRBV29-1 and TRBJ2-3; D gene unclear. Germline CDR1 and CDR2: SQVTM and ANQGSEA. Between the trimmed V and J ends, which lost 5 bases and 2 bases, there was a span of 14 bases. The CDR3 extends over 14 amino acids. The CDR3 region has the DNA TGCAGCGTTCCTTATGGAAGGGACACAGATACGCAGTATTTT. This encodes CSVPYGRDTDTQYF.

The V and J genes are TRBV3-1 and TRBJ2-2; TRBD2 is a possible D gene (5 bases). This CDR3 is 12 amino acids long. Germline assignment: CDR1 LGHDT and CDR2 YNNKEL (reference sequence). V was trimmed by 4 bases and J by 12 bases, leaving 12 bases between them. The chain's CDR3 is CASSLVSGKLFF. The DNA for the CDR3 is TGTGCCAGCAGCCTGGTCTCGGGGAAGCTGTTTTTT.

V usage is TRBV7-9 and J usage is TRBJ2-1; D is perhaps TRBD1 (6 bases). CDR1 and CDR2 from the germline V gene are SEHNR and FQNEAQ (reference sequence). The V and J ends lost 6 bases and 10 bases respectively, with 13 bases between them. CDR3 length: 12 residues. The CDR3 DNA follows: TGTGCCAGCAGTCGGACAGCGAGAGAGCAGTTCTTC. This gives the protein CASSRTAREQFF.

V gene TRBV19 combines with J gene TRBJ1-5; the D gene is possibly TRBD1 (6 bases). CDR1 and CDR2 (germline): LNHDA, SQIVND (reference sequence). Trimming took off 4 bases at V and 0 bases at J, with 13 bases between the two ends. The CDR3 is made up of 16 amino acids. CDR3: CASSSQGSYSNQPQHF. Here the CDR3 DNA reads TGTGCCAGTAGTAGCCAGGGGAGTTATAGCAATCAGCCCCAGCATTTT.

A single count supports this clonotype. The rearrangement joins TRBV9 to TRBJ2-2, with D possibly TRBD2 on 6 matching bases. The CDR3 contains 15 residues. From germline, CDR1 is SGDLS and CDR2 YYNGEE. V was clipped by 3 bases and J by 3 bases, with 12 bases between them. The CDR3 DNA follows: TGTGCCAGCAGCGAACTAGCTTCTCACACCGGGGAGCTGTTTTTT. Translated: CASSELASHTGELFF.

The rearrangement joins TRBV3-1 to TRBJ1-4; D might be TRBD1 (5 bases). Trimming took off 5 bases at V and 8 bases at J, with 12 bases between the two ends. Germline lookup yields CDR1 LGHDT and CDR2 YNNKEL (reference sequence). This CDR3 spans 13 amino acids. The CDR3 protein is CASSTSGGEKLFF. The DNA for the CDR3 is TGTGCCAGCAGCACCTCCGGGGGGGAAAAACTGTTTTTT.

The chain uses TRBV5-1 and TRBJ1-1; D unresolved. V was cut by 4 bases and J by 4 bases, with 11 bases left in between. The CDR3 length is 13 residues. Germline loops: CDR1 SGHRS, CDR2 YFSETQ. CDR3 sequence reads: CASSPQSGTEAFF. The CDR3 DNA follows: TGCGCCAGCAGCCCACAGTCAGGCACTGAAGCTTTCTTT.

The chain is built from TRBV19 and TRBJ1-2; no reliable D call. The CDR3 is 14 residues long. The germline V gene encodes CDR1 LNHDA and CDR2 SQIVND (reference sequence). V was pared by 9 bases and J by 8 bases, with 22 bases between. The CDR3 bases are TGTGCCAGCGCTAGAATGGACGACGGCGGGGGCTACACCTTC. Translation gives CASARMDDGGGYTF.

This sequence joins TRBV5-4 and TRBJ2-4; D unresolved. Germline CDR1 is SGHNT and CDR2 is YYREEE (reference sequence). The CDR3 spans 16 residues. Trimming pared 2 bases from V and 0 bases from J, leaving 12 bases between. The CDR3 bases are TGTGCCAGCAGCTTAGGGCAGCCGCTAGCCAAAAACATTCAGTACTTC. Protein: CASSLGQPLAKNIQYF.